Below are 9 T cell receptor beta chains sequenced from a single sample in a study of T cells in Graves' hyperthyroidism and ophthalmopathy. RNA transcripts provided the source from which TCR beta CDR3 regions were amplified. First-round RT-PCR targeting the TCR CDR3 was performed with the HTBI primer set. TCRdb re-called the multiplex PCR reads with MiXCR, one entry per CDR3 protein. The profile shows fewer than 550,000 distinct CDR3 sequences, roughly 24% of them singletons. The specimen sequenced was blood. The receptor set was obtained from a woman under 40 with Graves' ophthalmopathy.

V usage is TRBV27 and J usage is TRBJ1-2, with 7 bases that match TRBD1. This CDR3 is 16 amino acids long. Germline V lookup: CDR1 MNHEY, CDR2 SMNVEV (reference sequence). The junction had 10 bases not matched to a gene; V was cut back by 2 bases and J by 4 bases. The CDR3 here is CASSLVRQGSIYGYTF. CDR3 in DNA: TGTGCCAGCAGTTTAGTCAGACAGGGTTCGATCTATGGCTACACCTTC.

The table lists this clonotype with a few counts. The chain couples TRBV11-1 to TRBJ1-6, with D perhaps TRBD1 (5 bases). There are 16 residues in the CDR3. Germline V lookup: CDR1 SGHAT, CDR2 FQDESV (reference sequence). Trimming took off 5 bases at V and 7 bases at J, with 18 bases between the two ends. Here the CDR3 reads CASSARRGDGNSPLHF. The CDR3 DNA sequence: TGTGCCAGCAGCGCCCGTCGAGGGGACGGAAATTCACCCCTCCACTTT.

This clonotype was detected many times. The chain uses TRBV11-2 and TRBJ2-6; 7 bases are a match to TRBD1. V shed 3 bases and J 1 base; nucleotides not matched to a gene: 6. Germline V CDR1 and CDR2: SGHAT, FQNNGV. The CDR3 covers 17 residues. The CDR3 here is CASSFLSTGSGANVLTF. DNA for the CDR3: TGTGCCAGCAGCTTTCTCTCGACAGGGTCTGGGGCCAACGTCCTGACTTTC.

This clonotype has a count of ten or more. V and J are TRBV10-3 and TRBJ2-7; D possibly corresponds to TRBD2 (5 bases). The CDR3 is made up of 13 amino acids. Germline CDR1 reads ENHRY; CDR2 reads SYGVKD. Trimming pared 6 bases from V and 4 bases from J, leaving 13 bases between. CDR3 DNA: TGTGCCATCAGGGGAGTAGGGCTTTACGAGCAGTACTTC. Translating gives CAIRGVGLYEQYF.

This clonotype was counted ten times or more. The chain recombines TRBV27 with TRBJ1-2, with unresolved D. Deletions cut 6 bases from V and 8 bases from J, with 16 bases between. Germline loops: CDR1 MNHEY, CDR2 SMNVEV (reference sequence). The CDR3 consists of 13 residues. Here the CDR3 reads CASSPAQEEGYTF. DNA of the CDR3: TGTGCCAGCAGCCCGGCCCAGGAAGAAGGCTACACCTTC.

This clonotype was seen a handful of times. This rearrangement joins TRBV13 to TRBJ1-1; D remains ambiguous. The CDR3 has 17 amino acids. Germline V gives CDR1 PRHDT, CDR2 FYEKMQ (reference sequence). Trimming took 2 bases from V and 1 from J, leaving 17 bases between them. This CDR3 is CASSLRVRSTANTEAFF. The CDR3 DNA is TGTGCCAGCAGCTTAAGGGTAAGGTCCACAGCGAACACTGAAGCTTTCTTT.

On this clonotype itself: This may be a read error, as it is one base from a much larger clone. This chain connects TRBV7-8 to TRBJ1-1, with D unresolved. Germline loops: CDR1 SGHVS, CDR2 FQNEAQ. The CDR3 is made up of 13 amino acids. V lost 4 bases and J lost 5, with 11 bases in between. The CDR3 DNA reads TGTGCCAGCAGCTCGTGGACGAGGACTGAAGCTTTCTTT. As protein: CASSSWTRTEAFF.

At least ten counts were recorded for this clonotype. The rearrangement links TRBV12-3 or TRBV12-4 to TRBJ1-2, with a possible D match to TRBD1 (6 bases). The V and J ends lost 8 bases and 8 bases respectively, with 27 bases between them. The CDR3 spans 16 residues. DNA of the CDR3: TGTGCCAGCCACCTGGGGGGCAGGGGTCGGACGGGGGGCTACACCTTC. Translated, it gives CASHLGGRGRTGGYTF.

Ten or more counts support this clonotype. The rearrangement links TRBV10-3 to TRBJ1-1; no firm D call. Germline-derived CDR1 and CDR2 are ENHRY and SYGVKD. This CDR3 has 11 amino acids. Trimming removed 7 bases at V and 8 bases at J, with 11 bases between. The CDR3 region has the DNA TGTGCCATCATGGCCAACTCCGAAGCTTTCTTT. This gives the protein CAIMANSEAFF.